Listed below are T cell receptor beta chains from one sample, sequenced in a study of shared clonotypes between healthy human individuals. Sequencing used immunoSEQ multiplex PCR; TCRdb keeps in-frame clones, though not all of them. The sample shows 1,400,000 or so clones, approximately 98.5% of them seen only once. The sequencing input was naive CD4+ T cells sorted from blood. The receptors were gathered from a man in his thirties or forties in good health. Both conserved end residues are part of each CDR3. Not every row has a clone size; where given, it reads once, few, many or a size class.

abundance	j_gene	v_gene	CDR3aa
-	TRBJ2-7	TRBV11-2	CASSLEASGGYEQYF
-	TRBJ2-5	TRBV2	CASRGDRGKETQYF
-	TRBJ2-1	TRBV2	CASRTSGWDEQFF
-	TRBJ2-5	TRBV7-9	CASSLAVGQETQYF
-	TRBJ2-7	TRBV27	CATTSGSYEQYF
-	TRBJ2-1	TRBV4-1	CASSGLAGGDEQFF
-	TRBJ2-2	TRBV11-2	CASSLDLFRGRPANTGELFF
-	TRBJ2-1	TRBV11-2	CASSLVGPGIAYNEQFF
-	TRBJ2-3	TRBV20-1	CSPRFTDTQYF
-	TRBJ2-5	TRBV7-2	CASSFYYQTQYF
-	TRBJ2-4	TRBV5-1	CASSLQAADIQYF
-	TRBJ2-4	TRBV6-5	CASSETGAKNIQYF
-	TRBJ2-7	TRBV5-4	CASSLPGTGAYEQYF
-	TRBJ2-1	TRBV5-1	CASSLGQRSSYNEQFF
-	TRBJ2-1	TRBV5-1	CASSLVSLGLAGRGSYNEQFF
-	TRBJ2-7	TRBV6-5	CASSYATGTGPNEQYF
-	TRBJ2-5	TRBV27	CASSLFPSSETQYF
-	TRBJ2-7	TRBV18	CASSAPGEQYF
-	TRBJ1-3	TRBV4-1	CASSRAGMVSGNTIYF
-	TRBJ1-2	TRBV6-1	CASSPRTDFNYGYTF
-	TRBJ2-6	TRBV11-2	CASSQGSMAASGANVLTF
once	TRBJ2-2	TRBV7-2	CASNSRPRGTGELFF
-	TRBJ2-2	TRBV10-1	CASSERVTGELFF
-	TRBJ2-7	TRBV5-1	CASSLAARPYEQYF
-	TRBJ2-7	TRBV29-1	CSVEDGGYEQYF
-	TRBJ2-1	TRBV25-1	CASSERAGSVNEQFF